This T cell receptor (beta chain) appears in the sequencing data of a study of blood T cells in healthy people across ages. The table lists this clonotype with many counts. Sample-barcoded 5' priming and a J-beta primer mix drove a second PCR of roughly 7 to 11 cycles. In TCRdb, the 5' RACE reads were re-called with MiXCR into one record per CDR3 protein. The profile covers roughly 700,000 distinct CDR3 sequences, with roughly 25% appearing a single time and 8% to 10% taken by the ten largest. The study isolated at least 7 million PBMCs from each sample. The V segment lost 9 bases and the J segment 5 bases; nucleotides outside the gene matches: 9. The CDR3 is made up of 13 amino acids. In germline, CDR1 is LNHDA, CDR2 SQIVND (reference sequence). These records were also assigned to another study, of T cells of mothers and their children.

The TCR comes from a boy younger than 18 in good health. The specimen sequenced was blood. The chain combines TRBV19 with TRBJ2-5, with 7 bases aligning to TRBD2. This CDR3 reads CASSRGREETQYF. The CDR3 DNA follows: TGTGCCAGCAGCAGAGGGAGGGAGGAGACCCAGTACTTC.